Reported below is one T cell receptor beta chain. This clonotype was recorded at least ten times. What antigen it recognizes has not been identified. Per-base quality was not reported, and no clone a single base away is much larger than it. Amplification of TCR beta CDR3 regions was carried out from RNA transcripts. The first round of RT-PCR for the TCR CDR3 was performed with the HTBI primer set and the Qiagen OneStep RT-PCR kit. Libraries were constructed in a second round of multiplex PCR, after which size selection and purification were carried out. The libraries were sequenced on an Illumina HiSeq2000 using paired-end 100 bp reads. From the authors' description of their analysis: Raw data were processed with SOAPnuke, discarding reads with adapters, uncalled bases, mean Phred below 15, or no exact constant-primer or identifier match. High-quality paired reads were merged with COPE v1.2.5, and unique nucleotide sequences were defined as clonotypes. MiTCR v1.1 was used to align clonotypes to the IMGT TRBV, TRBD and TRBJ reference segments. Analysis was restricted to V-J combinations with a frequency above 0.0001, which covered about 99% of repertoires. A TCS score was defined as the ratio between F50 (clonal expansion) and ExV (chaos), using BLOSUM62-based TCRdist between CDR3 peptides within each V-J. Welch's t-statistics and random forest reduced approximately 520 V-J features to roughly 13, which were used in a naive Bayes classifier (R e1071). The Morisita-Horn index was used to measure how similar the thyroid and blood repertoires were. TCRdb trimmed the raw reads at Q25, called clones with MiXCR and kept productive beta chains. For every CDR3 protein sequence, its rows merge into one entry that carries the most common genes and DNA. These V and J calls derive from TCRdb rather than the authors' analysis. The sample data list approximately 610,000 distinct CDR3 sequences, and about 15% of these were observed just once. Of the sample, 4.3% is held by the ten largest clones.

Ophthalmopathy patients had moderately to severely active disease, with a Clinical Activity Score of 3 or more, a NOSPECS grade of 4 or more, and a disease duration of less than 3 months. Patients with uncontrolled infections, other autoimmune diseases, pregnancy or lactation were excluded. Diagnoses were based on clinical symptoms, serum thyroxine and TRAb, thyroid ultrasound and orbital computed tomography. PBMCs were isolated from 7.5 to 10 ml of fresh peripheral blood by Ficoll-Paque density gradient centrifugation. Total RNA was extracted with Trizol reagent, and quality was checked on an Agilent 2100 Bioanalyzer. V is reduced by 6 bases and J by 10 bases, leaving a spacing of 15 bases between them. Its CDR3 holds 12 amino acids, cysteine through phenylalanine. The sequence is cut down to CDR3 DNA, 36 bases in frame from base 1. CDR1 and CDR2 are drawn from the germline V gene: MDHEN, SYDVKM.

The sample is drawn from a study of T cells in Graves' hyperthyroidism and ophthalmopathy (dated by TCRdb to between 2018 and 2021). Regarding the complete study: Peripheral blood was sampled at the time of initial diagnosis, prior to any treatment. To identify TCR V-J signatures that set the groups apart, the researchers used a discovery cohort of 100 patients, made up of 43 with Graves' ophthalmopathy and some 58 with stable Graves' hyperthyroidism. Prospective prediction of ophthalmopathy was tested in an independent validation cohort of approximately 19 hyperthyroidism patients and 17 patients who later progressed to ophthalmopathy. The 100 or so discovery patients were randomly divided into training and test sets at a 7:3 ratio. Thyroid tissue and blood T-cell repertoires from several Graves' hyperthyroidism patients were also compared in the study. Following sampling, methimazole starting at 30 mg daily was given to hyperthyroidism patients, and high-dose intravenous methylprednisolone was given to ophthalmopathy patients. The paper reports TCR Vbeta CDR3 sequencing of some 140 peripheral blood samples: 40 or so ophthalmopathy, under 80 hyperthyroidism and around 17 progressor patients. General conclusions and limits of the study: In validation, the model predicted progression to ophthalmopathy a median of around 6.5 months before onset, with around 70% sensitivity and nearly 75% specificity. Sample size was not statistically predetermined, and investigators were not blinded to group allocation. Blood samples also contained most of the expanded thyroid clonotypes (frequency above 0.001), which suggests that blood repertoires may reflect thyroid immune responses. A model built on a 13 V-J signature distinguished ophthalmopathy from stable hyperthyroidism, reaching around 87% sensitivity and 81% to 83% specificity in cross-validation and 80%/75% in testing.

The chain uses TRBV28 and TRBJ1-1; the D region possibly corresponds to TRBD1 (5 bases align). The TCR sequence derives from a woman between 35 and 50 years old with Graves' ophthalmopathy. Sequences were obtained from blood. The DNA is TGTGCCAGCAGCCCGACAGCCGCGACAGCTTTCTTT. It encodes CASSPTAATAFF.